A single sample is the source of the 4 T cell receptor beta chains below, sequenced in a study of blood T cell repertoires in COVID-19. The table came from immunoSEQ multiplex PCR; TCRdb's copy has only in-frame clones and leaves some out. The profile shows roughly 410,000 clones, 89% of them singletons. The specimen was peripheral blood. The receptors come from a woman between 40 and 55 years old with COVID-19, enrolled during active disease.

J is TRBJ1-1 and V is TRBV18, with 8 bases that match TRBD1. V gave up 2 bases and J gave up 4 bases; unmatched junction bases: 9. There are 16 residues in the CDR3. Germline V lookup: CDR1 KGHSH, CDR2 LQKENI. CDR3 sequence reads: CASSPSVDRAGTEAFF. The CDR3 DNA follows: TGTGCCAGCTCACCATCGGTGGACAGGGCGGGCACTGAAGCTTTCTTT.

This clone was observed a single time. J is TRBJ1-5 and V is TRBV19; 12 bases are shared with TRBD1. Germline V gene sequence: CDR1 LNHDA, CDR2 SQIVND (reference sequence). The CDR3 contains 16 residues. With 3 bases clipped from V and 6 bases from J, the junction kept 6 bases outside the gene matches. The CDR3 region is CASSIRGQGARQPQHF. In DNA, the CDR3 is TGTGCCAGTAGTATCCGGGGACAGGGGGCACGTCAGCCCCAGCATTTT.

Notes on this clone: Possible read error: a much larger clone is one base away. Within the sample, other DNA sequences also encode this same CDR3. This sequence joins TRBV5-6 and TRBJ2-7; D is ambiguous. CDR1 SGHDT and CDR2 YYEEEE come from the germline V gene. The CDR3 is 11 residues long. The V gene lost 3 bases and the J gene lost 2 bases, with 3 bases spanning the gap. The CDR3 protein is CASSSAYEQYF. In DNA form, the CDR3 reads TGTGCCAGCAGCTCAGCCTACGAGCAGTACTTC.

V usage is TRBV28 and J usage is TRBJ2-5; D gene ambiguous. V lost 8 bases and J 2 bases, leaving 12 bases between the germline ends. The CDR3 is 13 residues long. Germline V CDR1 and CDR2: MDHEN, SYDVKM. Here the CDR3 reads CASETAAQETQYF. CDR3 nucleotide sequence: TGTGCCAGCGAGACGGCGGCACAAGAGACCCAGTACTTC.